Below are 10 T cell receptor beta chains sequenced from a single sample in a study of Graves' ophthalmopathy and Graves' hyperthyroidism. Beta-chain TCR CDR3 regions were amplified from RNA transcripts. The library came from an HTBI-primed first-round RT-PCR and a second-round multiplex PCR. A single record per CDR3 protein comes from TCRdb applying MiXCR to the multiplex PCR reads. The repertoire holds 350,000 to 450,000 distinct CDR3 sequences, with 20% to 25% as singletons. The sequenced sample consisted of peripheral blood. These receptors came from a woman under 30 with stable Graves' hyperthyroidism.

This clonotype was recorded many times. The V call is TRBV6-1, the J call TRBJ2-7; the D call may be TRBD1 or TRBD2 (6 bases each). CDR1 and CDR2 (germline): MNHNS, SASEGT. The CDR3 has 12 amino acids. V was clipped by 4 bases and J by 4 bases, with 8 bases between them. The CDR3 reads CASSVGGYEQYF. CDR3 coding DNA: TGTGCCAGCAGTGTAGGGGGGTACGAGCAGTACTTC.

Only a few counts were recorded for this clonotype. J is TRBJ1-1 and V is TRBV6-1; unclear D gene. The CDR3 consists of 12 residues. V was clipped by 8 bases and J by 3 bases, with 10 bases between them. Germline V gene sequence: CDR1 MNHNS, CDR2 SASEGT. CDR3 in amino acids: CASWTDYTEAFF. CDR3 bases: TGTGCCAGCTGGACGGACTACACTGAAGCTTTCTTT.

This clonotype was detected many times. CDR3: CASSGQSLWGGELFF. The CDR3 DNA reads as TGTGCCAGCAGTGGGCAATCACTATGGGGCGGGGAGCTGTTTTTT. The V gene is TRBV6-1, the J gene TRBJ2-2; D uncertain. Looked up from germline, CDR1 is MNHNS and CDR2 is SASEGT. Between the trimmed V and J ends, which lost 4 bases and 7 bases, there was a span of 16 bases. This CDR3 is built from 15 residues.

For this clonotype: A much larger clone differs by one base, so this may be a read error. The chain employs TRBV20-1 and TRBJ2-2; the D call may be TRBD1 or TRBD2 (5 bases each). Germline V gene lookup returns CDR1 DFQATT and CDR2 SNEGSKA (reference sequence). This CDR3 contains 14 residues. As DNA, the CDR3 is TGCAGTGCTAGAGAAGGGGTGAACACCGGGGAGCTGTTGTTT. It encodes CSAREGVNTGELLF.

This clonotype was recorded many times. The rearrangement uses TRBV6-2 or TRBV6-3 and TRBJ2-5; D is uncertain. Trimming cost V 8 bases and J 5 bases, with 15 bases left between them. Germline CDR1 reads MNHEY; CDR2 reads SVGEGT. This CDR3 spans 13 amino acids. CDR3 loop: CASGISESETQYF. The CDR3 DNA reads TGTGCCAGCGGGATTTCTGAGAGCGAGACCCAGTACTTC.

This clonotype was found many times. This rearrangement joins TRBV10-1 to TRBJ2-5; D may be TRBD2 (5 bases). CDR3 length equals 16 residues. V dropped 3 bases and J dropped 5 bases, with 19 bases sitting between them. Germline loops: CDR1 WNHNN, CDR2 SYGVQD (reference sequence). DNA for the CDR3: TGCGCCAGCAGTGAAGCCGGGGTGGGGTCATTGGAGACCCAGTACTTC. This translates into CASSEAGVGSLETQYF.

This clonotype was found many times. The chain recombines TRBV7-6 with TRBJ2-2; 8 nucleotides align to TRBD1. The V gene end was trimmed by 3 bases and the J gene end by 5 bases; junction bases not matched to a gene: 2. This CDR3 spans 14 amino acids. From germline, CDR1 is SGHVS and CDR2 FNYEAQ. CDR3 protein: CASSFDRGTGELFF. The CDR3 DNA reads TGTGCCAGCAGCTTTGACAGGGGAACCGGGGAGCTGTTTTTT.

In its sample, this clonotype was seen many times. CDR3 region: CASQGTGNQPQHF. The DNA for the CDR3 is TGTGCCAGCCAAGGGACAGGCAATCAGCCCCAGCATTTT. The V gene is TRBV28, the J gene TRBJ1-5; 7 bases map to TRBD1. The CDR3 contains 13 residues. V trimming: 8 bases; J trimming: 2 bases; junction bases outside the gene matches: 3. Germline CDR1 and CDR2: MDHEN and SYDVKM.

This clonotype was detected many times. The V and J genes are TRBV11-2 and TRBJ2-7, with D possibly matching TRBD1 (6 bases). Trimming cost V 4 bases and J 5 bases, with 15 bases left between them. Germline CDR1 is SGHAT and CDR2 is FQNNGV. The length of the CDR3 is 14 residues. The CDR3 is CASSSRQARNEQYF. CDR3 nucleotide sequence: TGTGCCAGCAGCTCCCGACAGGCACGTAACGAGCAGTACTTC. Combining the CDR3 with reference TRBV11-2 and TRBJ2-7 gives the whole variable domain EAGVAQSPRYKIIEKRQSVAFWCNPISGHATLYWYQQILGQGPKLLIQFQNNGVVDDSQLPKDRFSAERLKGVDSTLKIQPAKLEDSAVYLCASSSRQARNEQYFGPGTRLTVT.

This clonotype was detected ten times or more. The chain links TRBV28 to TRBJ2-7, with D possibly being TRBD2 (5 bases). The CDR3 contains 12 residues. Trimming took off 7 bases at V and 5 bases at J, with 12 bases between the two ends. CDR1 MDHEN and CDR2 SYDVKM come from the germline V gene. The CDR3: CASIGDTHEQYF. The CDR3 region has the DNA TGTGCCAGCATCGGGGATACGCACGAGCAGTACTTC.